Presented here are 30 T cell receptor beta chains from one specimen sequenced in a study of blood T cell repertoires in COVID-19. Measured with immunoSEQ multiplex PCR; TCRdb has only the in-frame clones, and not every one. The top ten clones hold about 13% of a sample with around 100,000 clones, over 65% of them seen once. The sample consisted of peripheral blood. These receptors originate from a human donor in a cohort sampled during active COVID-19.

CDR3 protein: CASSLALAGGVPETQYF. For the CDR3, the DNA is TGTGCCAGCAGCTTGGCTCTAGCGGGAGGGGTTCCAGAGACCCAGTACTTC. The J gene is TRBJ2-5, the V gene TRBV5-4, with 12 bases identical to TRBD2. The CDR3 totals 17 residues. The trim removed 0 bases at V and 4 bases at J, leaving 7 bases unmatched. From germline, CDR1 is SGHNT and CDR2 YYREEE (reference sequence).

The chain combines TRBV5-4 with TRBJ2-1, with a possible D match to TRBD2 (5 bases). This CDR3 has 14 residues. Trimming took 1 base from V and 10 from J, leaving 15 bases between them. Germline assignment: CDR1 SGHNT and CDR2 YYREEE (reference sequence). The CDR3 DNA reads TGTGCCAGCAGCTTGTGGGCGGGTTTTTACGAGCAGTTCTTC. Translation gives CASSLWAGFYEQFF.

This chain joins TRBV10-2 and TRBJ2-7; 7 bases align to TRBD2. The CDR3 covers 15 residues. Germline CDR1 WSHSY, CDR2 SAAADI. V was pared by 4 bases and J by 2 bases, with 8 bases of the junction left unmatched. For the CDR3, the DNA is TGCGCCAGCAGTGCGGCGGGAGTCGTAACCTACGAGCAGTACTTC. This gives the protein CASSAAGVVTYEQYF.

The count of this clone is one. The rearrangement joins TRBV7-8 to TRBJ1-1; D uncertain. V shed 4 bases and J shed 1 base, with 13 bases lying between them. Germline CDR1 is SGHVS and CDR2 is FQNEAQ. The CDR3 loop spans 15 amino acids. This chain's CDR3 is CASSSSVFGNTEAFF. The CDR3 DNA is TGTGCCAGCAGCTCCTCAGTCTTTGGGAACACTGAAGCTTTCTTT.

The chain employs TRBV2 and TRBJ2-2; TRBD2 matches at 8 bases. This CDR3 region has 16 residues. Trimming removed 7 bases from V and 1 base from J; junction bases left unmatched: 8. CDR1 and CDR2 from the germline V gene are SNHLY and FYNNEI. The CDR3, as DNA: TGTGCCAGCAAGATTAGCGGGACCATGAACACCGGGGAGCTGTTTTTT. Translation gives CASKISGTMNTGELFF.

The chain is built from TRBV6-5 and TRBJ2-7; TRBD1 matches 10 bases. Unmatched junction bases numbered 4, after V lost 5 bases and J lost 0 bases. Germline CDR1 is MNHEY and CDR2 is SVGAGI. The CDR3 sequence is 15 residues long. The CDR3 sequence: CASSTRDRGSYEQYF. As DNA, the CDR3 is TGTGCCAGCAGTACCCGGGACAGGGGCTCCTACGAGCAGTACTTC.

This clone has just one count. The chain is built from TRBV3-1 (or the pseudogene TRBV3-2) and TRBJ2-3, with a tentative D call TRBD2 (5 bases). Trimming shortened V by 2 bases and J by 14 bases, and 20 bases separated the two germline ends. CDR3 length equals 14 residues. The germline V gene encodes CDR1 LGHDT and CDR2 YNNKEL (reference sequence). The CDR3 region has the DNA TGTGCCAGCAGCCAAACTAGAGACTCAAGCAAGGGGTATTTT. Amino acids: CASSQTRDSSKGYF.

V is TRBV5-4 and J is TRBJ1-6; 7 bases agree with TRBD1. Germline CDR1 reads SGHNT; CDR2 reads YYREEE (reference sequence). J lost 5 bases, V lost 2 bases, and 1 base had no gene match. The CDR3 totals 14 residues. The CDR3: CASSLQGNNSPLHF. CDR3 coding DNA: TGTGCCAGCAGCTTACAGGGGAATAATTCACCCCTCCACTTT.

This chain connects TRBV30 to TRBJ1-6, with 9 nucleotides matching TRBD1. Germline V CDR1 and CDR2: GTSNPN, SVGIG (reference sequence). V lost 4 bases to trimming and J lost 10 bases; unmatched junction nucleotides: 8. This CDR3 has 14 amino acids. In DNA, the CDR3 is TGTGCCTGGACGGGACAGGGTCGGGGATCACCCCTCCACTTT. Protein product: CAWTGQGRGSPLHF.

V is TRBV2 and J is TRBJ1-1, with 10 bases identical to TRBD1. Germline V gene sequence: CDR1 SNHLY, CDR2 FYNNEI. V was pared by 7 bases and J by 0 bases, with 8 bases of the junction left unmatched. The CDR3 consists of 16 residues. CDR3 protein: CASILGQGGMNTEAFF. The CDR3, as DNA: TGTGCCAGCATCCTCGGACAGGGGGGAATGAACACTGAAGCTTTCTTT.

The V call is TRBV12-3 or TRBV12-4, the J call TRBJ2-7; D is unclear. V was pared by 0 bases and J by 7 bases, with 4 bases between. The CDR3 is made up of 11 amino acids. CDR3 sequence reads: CASSLAQEQYF. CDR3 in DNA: TGTGCCAGCAGTTTAGCCCAGGAGCAGTACTTC.

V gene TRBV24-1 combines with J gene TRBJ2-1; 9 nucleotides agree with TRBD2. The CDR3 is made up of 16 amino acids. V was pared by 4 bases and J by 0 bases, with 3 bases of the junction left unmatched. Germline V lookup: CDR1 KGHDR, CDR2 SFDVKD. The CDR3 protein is CATSELAGPSYNEQFF. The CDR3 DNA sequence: TGTGCCACCAGTGAGCTAGCGGGGCCCTCCTACAATGAGCAGTTCTTC.

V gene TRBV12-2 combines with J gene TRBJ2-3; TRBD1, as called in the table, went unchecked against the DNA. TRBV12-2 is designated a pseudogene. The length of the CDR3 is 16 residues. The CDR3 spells CASRSRQGPSTDTQYF. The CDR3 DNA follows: TGTGCAAGTCGCTCCCGACAGGGCCCTAGCACAGATACGCAGTATTTT.

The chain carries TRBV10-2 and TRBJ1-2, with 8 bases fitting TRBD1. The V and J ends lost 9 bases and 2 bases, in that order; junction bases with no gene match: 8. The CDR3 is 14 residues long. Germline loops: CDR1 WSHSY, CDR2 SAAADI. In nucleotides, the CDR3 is TGCGCCAGTGCTCAGGACAGGGCAAACTATGGCTACACCTTC. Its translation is CASAQDRANYGYTF.

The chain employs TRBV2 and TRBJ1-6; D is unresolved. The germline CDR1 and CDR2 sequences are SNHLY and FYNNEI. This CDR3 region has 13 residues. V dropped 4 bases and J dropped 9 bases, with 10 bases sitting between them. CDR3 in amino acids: CASSAFEFSPLHF. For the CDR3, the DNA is TGTGCCAGCAGTGCCTTCGAGTTTTCACCCCTCCACTTT.

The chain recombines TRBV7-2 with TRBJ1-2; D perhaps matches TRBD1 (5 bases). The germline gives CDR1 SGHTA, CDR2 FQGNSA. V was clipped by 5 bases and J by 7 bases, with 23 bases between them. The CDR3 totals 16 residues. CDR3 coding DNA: TGTGCCAGCAGCCCTGCCCTACCTCAGGGTATTCGTGGCTACACCTTC. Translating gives CASSPALPQGIRGYTF. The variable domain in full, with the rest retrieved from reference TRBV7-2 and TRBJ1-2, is GAGVSQSPSNKVTEKGKDVELRCDPISGHTALYWYRQSLGQGLEFLIYFQGNSAPDKSGLPSDRFSAERTGGSVSTLTIQRTQQEDSAVYLCASSPALPQGIRGYTFGSGTRLTVV.

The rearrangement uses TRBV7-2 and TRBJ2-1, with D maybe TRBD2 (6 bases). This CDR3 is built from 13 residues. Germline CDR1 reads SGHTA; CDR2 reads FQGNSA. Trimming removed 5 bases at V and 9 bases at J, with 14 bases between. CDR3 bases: TGTGCCAGCAGCCGTCTTCGCGGGGCTGAGCAGTTCTTC. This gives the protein CASSRLRGAEQFF.

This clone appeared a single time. The CDR3 nucleotides read TGTGCCAGCTCACCACCGCGGGGAAGCAACACTGAAGCTTTCTTT. This encodes CASSPPRGSNTEAFF. The genes are TRBV18 and TRBJ1-1; unclear D gene. The CDR3 extends over 15 amino acids. CDR1 is KGHSH and CDR2 is LQKENI in the germline V gene. Trimming took off 0 bases at V and 2 bases at J, with 10 bases between the two ends.

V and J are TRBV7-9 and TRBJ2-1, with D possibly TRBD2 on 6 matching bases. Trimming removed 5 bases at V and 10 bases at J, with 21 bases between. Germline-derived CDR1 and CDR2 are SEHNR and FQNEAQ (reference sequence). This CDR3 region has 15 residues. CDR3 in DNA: TGTGCCAGCAGCCCAGAGGGACTCCCTTCGGGGGAGCAGTTCTTC. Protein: CASSPEGLPSGEQFF.

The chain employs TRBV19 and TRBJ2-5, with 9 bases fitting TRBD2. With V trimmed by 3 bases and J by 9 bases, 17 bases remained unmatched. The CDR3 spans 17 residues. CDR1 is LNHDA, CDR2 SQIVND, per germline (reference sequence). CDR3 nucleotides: TGTGCCAGTAGTATCTCCTCTAGCGGGATACGGCAGGGGGCCCAGTACTTC. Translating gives CASSISSSGIRQGAQYF.

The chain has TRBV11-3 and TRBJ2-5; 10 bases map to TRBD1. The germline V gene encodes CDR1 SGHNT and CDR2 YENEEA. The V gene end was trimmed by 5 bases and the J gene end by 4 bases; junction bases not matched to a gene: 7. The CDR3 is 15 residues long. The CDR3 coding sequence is TGTGCCAGCAGCGGGGGACAGGGGTTGGGAGAGACCCAGTACTTC. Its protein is CASSGGQGLGETQYF. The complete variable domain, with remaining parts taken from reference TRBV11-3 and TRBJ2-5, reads EAGVVQSPRYKIIEKKQPVAFWCNPISGHNTLYWYLQNLGQGPELLIRYENEEAVDDSQLPKDRFSAERLKGVDSTLKIQPAELGDSAVYLCASSGGQGLGETQYFGPGTRLLVL.

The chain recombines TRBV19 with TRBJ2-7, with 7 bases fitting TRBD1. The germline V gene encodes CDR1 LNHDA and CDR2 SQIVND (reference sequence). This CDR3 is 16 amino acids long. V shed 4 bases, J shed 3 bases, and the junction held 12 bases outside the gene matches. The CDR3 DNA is TGTGCCAGTAGTACCGCTCGGGCAGGGGGTAGCTACGAGCAGTACTTC. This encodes CASSTARAGGSYEQYF.

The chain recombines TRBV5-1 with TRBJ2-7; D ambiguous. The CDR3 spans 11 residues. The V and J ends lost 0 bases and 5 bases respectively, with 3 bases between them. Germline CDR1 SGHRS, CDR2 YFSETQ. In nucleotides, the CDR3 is TGCGCCAGCAGCTTGGAGCACGAGCAGTACTTC. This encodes CASSLEHEQYF. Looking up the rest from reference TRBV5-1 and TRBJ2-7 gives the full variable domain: KAGVTQTPRYLIKTRGQQVTLSCSPISGHRSVSWYQQTPGQGLQFLFEYFSETQRNKGNFPGRFSGRQFSNSRSEMNVSTLELGDSALYLCASSLEHEQYFGPGTRLTVT.

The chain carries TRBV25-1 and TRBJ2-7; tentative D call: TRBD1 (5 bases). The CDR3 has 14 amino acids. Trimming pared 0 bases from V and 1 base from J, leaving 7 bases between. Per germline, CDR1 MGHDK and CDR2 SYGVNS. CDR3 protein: CASSEYQGSYEQYF. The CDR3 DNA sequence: TGTGCCAGCAGTGAATATCAGGGTTCCTACGAGCAGTACTTC.

The CDR3 DNA sequence: TGCGCCAGCAGCTTAGGAGAAACCGGGGAGCTGTTTTTT. Its translation is CASSLGETGELFF. The chain is built from TRBV5-1 and TRBJ2-2, with D hard to call. This CDR3 comprises 13 residues. V gave up 2 bases and J gave up 5 bases, with 7 bases separating them. Germline CDR1 is SGHRS and CDR2 is YFSETQ.

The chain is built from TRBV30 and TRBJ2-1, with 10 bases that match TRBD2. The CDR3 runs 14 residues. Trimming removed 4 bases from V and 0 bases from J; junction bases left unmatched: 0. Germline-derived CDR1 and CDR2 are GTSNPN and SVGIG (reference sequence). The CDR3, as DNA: TGTGCCTGGACTAGCGGGAGCTCCTACAATGAGCAGTTCTTC. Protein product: CAWTSGSSYNEQFF. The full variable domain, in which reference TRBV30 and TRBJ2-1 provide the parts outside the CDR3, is SQTIHQWPATLVQPVGSPLSLECTVEGTSNPNLYWYRQAAGRGLQLLFYSVGIGQISSEVPQNLSASRPQDRQFILSSKKLLLSDSGFYLCAWTSGSSYNEQFFGPGTRLTVL.

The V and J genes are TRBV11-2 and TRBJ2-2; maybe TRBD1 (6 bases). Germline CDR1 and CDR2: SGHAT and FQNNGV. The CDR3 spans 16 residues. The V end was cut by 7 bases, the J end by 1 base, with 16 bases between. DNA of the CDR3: TGTGCCAGCAAACCTCGACCGGGACAGAACACCGGGGAGCTGTTTTTT. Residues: CASKPRPGQNTGELFF.

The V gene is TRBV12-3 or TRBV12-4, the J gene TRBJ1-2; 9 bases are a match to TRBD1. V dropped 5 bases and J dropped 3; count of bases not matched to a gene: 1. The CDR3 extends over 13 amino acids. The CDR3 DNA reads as TGTGCCAGCAGTAGGACAGGGGACTATGGCTACACCTTC. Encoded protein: CASSRTGDYGYTF.

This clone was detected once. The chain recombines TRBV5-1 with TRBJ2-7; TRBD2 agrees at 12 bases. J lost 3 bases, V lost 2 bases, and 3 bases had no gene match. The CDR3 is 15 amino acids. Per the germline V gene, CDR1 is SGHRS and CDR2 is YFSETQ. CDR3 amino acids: CASSFLAGGNYEQYF. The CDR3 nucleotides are TGCGCCAGCAGCTTCCTAGCGGGGGGGAACTACGAGCAGTACTTC.

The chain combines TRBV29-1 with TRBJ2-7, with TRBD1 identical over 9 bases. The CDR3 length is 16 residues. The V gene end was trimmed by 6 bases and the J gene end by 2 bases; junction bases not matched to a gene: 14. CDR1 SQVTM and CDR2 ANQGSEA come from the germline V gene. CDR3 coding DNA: TGCAGCGTCGATCTACCGGGACAGGGCATAACCTACGAGCAGTACTTC. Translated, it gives CSVDLPGQGITYEQYF.